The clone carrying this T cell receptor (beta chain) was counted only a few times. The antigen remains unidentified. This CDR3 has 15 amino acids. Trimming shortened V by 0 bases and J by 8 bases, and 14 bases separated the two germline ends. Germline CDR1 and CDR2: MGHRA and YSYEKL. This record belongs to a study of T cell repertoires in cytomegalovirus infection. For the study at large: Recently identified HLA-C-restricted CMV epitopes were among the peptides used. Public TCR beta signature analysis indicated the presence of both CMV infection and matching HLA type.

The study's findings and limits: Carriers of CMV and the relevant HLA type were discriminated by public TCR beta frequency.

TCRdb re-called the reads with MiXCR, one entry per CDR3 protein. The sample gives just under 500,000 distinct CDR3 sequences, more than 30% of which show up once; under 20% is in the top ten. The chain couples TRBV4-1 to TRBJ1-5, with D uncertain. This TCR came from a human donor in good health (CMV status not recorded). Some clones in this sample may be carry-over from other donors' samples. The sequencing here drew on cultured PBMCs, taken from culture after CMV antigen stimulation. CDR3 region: CASSQDVRGSEPQHF. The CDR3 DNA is TGCGCCAGCAGCCAAGATGTTCGAGGGTCAGAGCCCCAGCATTTT.